The TCR beta chain under discussion was sequenced for a study of cytomegalovirus exposure and HLA in healthy donors. Study summary: In a later analysis, it was reported that the 110 or so validation repertoires had been produced on the same platform as the 700 or so repertoires belonging to the first cohort.

Overall study findings and caveats: Rare TCR sequences dominated, though some public TCRs recurred in many donors. A classifier reportedly called cytomegalovirus status with high sensitivity and specificity. Cytomegalovirus association was assigned to 170 or so TCR beta chains.

A remark on this clone: Its target is unknown.

Sequenced by immunoSEQ multiplex PCR; TCRdb stores in-frame clones only, minus some. Seen here are hundreds of thousands of clones, about nine tenths observed once, and the top ten hold over 0.75%. This receptor was taken from a woman between 18 and 29 years old in good health and CMV-seronegative. Material for sequencing was PBMCs.

In nucleotides, the CDR3 is TGTGCCAGCAGCCAGGACACCACCTACGAGCAGTACTTC. Translated: CASSQDTTYEQYF. The rearrangement uses TRBV7-9 and TRBJ2-7; D perhaps matches TRBD1 (5 bases). The CDR3 loop spans 13 amino acids. The ends were cut back, 5 bases at V and 2 bases at J, with 10 bases in the middle. The germline V gene encodes CDR1 SEHNR and CDR2 FQNEAQ (reference sequence). Full variable domain (remainder filled in from reference TRBV7-9 and TRBJ2-7): DTGVSQNPRHKITKRGQNVTFRCDPISEHNRLYWYRQTLGQGPEFLTYFQNEAQLEKSRLLSDRFSAERPKGSFSTLEIQRTEQGDSAMYLCASSQDTTYEQYFGPGTRLTVT.